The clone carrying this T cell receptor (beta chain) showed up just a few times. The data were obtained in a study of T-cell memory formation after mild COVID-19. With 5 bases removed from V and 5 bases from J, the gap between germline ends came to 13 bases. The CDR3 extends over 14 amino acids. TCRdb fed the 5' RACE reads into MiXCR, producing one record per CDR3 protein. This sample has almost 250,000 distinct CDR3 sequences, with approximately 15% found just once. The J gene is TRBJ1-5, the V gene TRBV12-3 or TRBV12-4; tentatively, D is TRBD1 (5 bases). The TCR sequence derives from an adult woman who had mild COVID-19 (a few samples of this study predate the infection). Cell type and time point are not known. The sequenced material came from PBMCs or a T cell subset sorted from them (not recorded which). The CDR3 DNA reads TGTGCCAGCAGTCGTAGACAGTCTCATCAGCCCCAGCATTTT. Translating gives CASSRRQSHQPQHF.